This T cell receptor beta chain derives from a study of blood T cell repertoires in COVID-19. Sequencing was performed with immunoSEQ multiplex PCR; in TCRdb, only in-frame clones are kept and a portion is missing. Here the sample spans 120,000 or so clones, about 91% being singletons. The CDR3 covers 13 residues. The V gene end was trimmed by 7 bases and the J gene end by 9 bases; junction bases not matched to a gene: 9. This sequence joins TRBV12-3 or TRBV12-4 and TRBJ2-1; 7 nucleotides agree with TRBD2. This TCR came from a woman aged 50 to 60 with active or convalescent COVID-19. The specimen sequenced was peripheral blood. The DNA of the CDR3 is TGTGCCAGCACTAGAGGGAGGGCCGTTGAGCAGTTCTTC. Its translation: CASTRGRAVEQFF.